The next 12 T cell receptor beta chains were all read from a single sample in a study of Ad26.COV2.S vaccination and SARS-CoV-2 variants. Libraries were prepared by immunoSEQ multiplex PCR; TCRdb keeps only in-frame clonotypes and omits some of them. The sample contains hundreds of thousands of clones, about 88% of which appear only once. This sample's treatment: around 19 received Ad26.COV2.S at low or high dose, single or two shots; 5 received placebo; per-sample allocation not given. The samples date from day 63 after the first vaccine or placebo injection. The input for sequencing was peripheral blood, taken in a trial of Ad26.COV2.S vaccine versus placebo. These receptors were obtained from a person aged 18-60 years who received the Ad26.COV2.S COVID-19 vaccine or a placebo.

This clone was detected only once. J is TRBJ1-3 and V is TRBV14, with D perhaps matching TRBD1 (6 bases). CDR1 and CDR2 (germline): SGHDN, FVKESK. This CDR3 contains 15 residues. V was shortened by 3 bases and J by 4 bases, with 13 bases between the two germline ends. This CDR3 reads CASSHPGAIGNTIYF. As DNA, the CDR3 is TGTGCCAGCAGCCACCCGGGGGCTATAGGAAACACCATATATTTT. Full variable domain (rest looked up from reference TRBV14 and TRBJ1-3): EAGVTQFPSHSVIEKGQTVTLRCDPISGHDNLYWYRRVMGKEIKFLLHFVKESKQDESGMPNNRFLAERTGGTYSTLKVQPAELEDSGVYFCASSHPGAIGNTIYFGEGSWLTVV.

The rearrangement links TRBV19 to TRBJ1-5; 7 positions agree with TRBD1. CDR3 length: 15 residues. The germline CDR1 and CDR2 sequences are LNHDA and SQIVND (reference sequence). Germline trimming cut 8 bases from V and 2 bases from J; bases unmatched to any gene: 9. CDR3 protein: CASGETGLGNQPQHF. In nucleotides, the CDR3 is TGTGCCAGTGGAGAGACAGGGTTAGGCAATCAGCCCCAGCATTTT.

The chain employs TRBV2 and TRBJ2-2; tentatively, D is TRBD1 (6 bases). The germline V and J ends were trimmed by 8 bases and 0 bases, with 19 bases remaining between them. Germline CDR1 is SNHLY and CDR2 is FYNNEI. The CDR3 loop spans 17 amino acids. As DNA, the CDR3 is TGTGCCAGCCAAGGGATAAGGACAGAGGCGAACACCGGGGAGCTGTTTTTT. Translation: CASQGIRTEANTGELFF.

This clone was seen only once. The V call is TRBV30, the J call TRBJ1-1; 8 bases agree with TRBD1. The CDR3 is made up of 15 amino acids. Germline V gives CDR1 GTSNPN, CDR2 SVGIG (reference sequence). J was trimmed by 1 base and V by 2 bases; bases with no gene match: 6. Here the CDR3 DNA reads TGTGCCTGGAGTTCCTCCGGGACAGGGAACACTGAAGCTTTCTTT. It encodes CAWSSSGTGNTEAFF.

This chain connects TRBV9 to TRBJ2-7; D gene ambiguous. This CDR3 is built from 14 residues. V lost 0 bases, J lost 4 bases, and 11 bases lay in between. CDR1 SGDLS and CDR2 YYNGEE come from the germline V gene. The chain's CDR3 is CASSVGGADYEQYF. The DNA for the CDR3 is TGTGCCAGCAGCGTAGGAGGCGCGGATTACGAGCAGTACTTC.

This chain connects TRBV6-1 to TRBJ1-1, with no clear D. V lost 1 base, J lost 1 base, and 7 bases lay in between. CDR3 length: 14 residues. CDR1 is MNHNS, CDR2 SASEGT, per germline. The CDR3 nucleotides are TGTGCCAGCAGTGAAGGTCCCGAGAACACTGAAGCTTTCTTT. This encodes CASSEGPENTEAFF.

The chain has TRBV7-8 and TRBJ1-1; 8 positions match TRBD1. The germline CDR1 and CDR2 sequences are SGHVS and FQNEAQ. CDR3 length: 15 residues. Trimming at V came to 4 bases and at J to 6 bases, leaving 10 bases not matched to a gene. CDR3 sequence: CASSYGTGWVPEAFF. The CDR3 nucleotides read TGTGCCAGCAGCTATGGGACAGGATGGGTGCCTGAAGCTTTCTTT.

V usage is TRBV29-1 and J usage is TRBJ1-5, with D possibly being TRBD1 (6 bases). Germline loops: CDR1 SQVTM, CDR2 ANQGSEA. The CDR3 sequence is 12 residues long. Trimming removed 5 bases from V and 4 bases from J, with 9 bases in between. The CDR3 loop is CSVTGRNQPQHF. In DNA, the CDR3 is TGCAGCGTTACAGGGCGAAATCAGCCCCAGCATTTT. Full variable domain (outside the CDR3, taken from reference TRBV29-1 and TRBJ1-5): SAVISQKPSRDICQRGTSLTIQCQVDSQVTMMFWYRQQPGQSLTLIATANQGSEATYESGFVIDKFPISRPNLTFSTLTVSNMSPEDSSIYLCSVTGRNQPQHFGDGTRLSIL.

This clone was observed a few times. The chain is built from TRBV11-3 and TRBJ2-7; D may be TRBD1 (6 bases). This CDR3 has 13 residues. Per germline, CDR1 SGHNT and CDR2 YENEEA. With 5 bases removed from V and 5 bases from J, the gap between germline ends came to 13 bases. The CDR3 loop reads CASSTGNIDEQYF. The CDR3 DNA reads as TGTGCCAGCAGCACAGGGAATATAGACGAGCAGTACTTC.

V is TRBV9 and J is TRBJ2-7; 7 bases match TRBD1. This CDR3 spans 14 amino acids. In germline, CDR1 is SGDLS, CDR2 YYNGEE. Trimming removed 0 bases from V and 4 bases from J; junction bases left unmatched: 4. CDR3: CASSVGSRGYEQYF. CDR3 DNA: TGTGCCAGCAGCGTAGGGTCCAGGGGGTACGAGCAGTACTTC.

CDR3 nucleotides: TGTGCCAGCAGTTCCCCCGAGGGGGGCGGGGAAGCCCTCCACTTT. Protein sequence: CASSSPEGGGEALHF. The J gene is TRBJ1-6, the V gene TRBV28; D possibly corresponds to TRBD1 (6 bases). From germline, CDR1 is MDHEN and CDR2 SYDVKM. The V end lost 4 bases, the J end lost 14 bases, and 21 bases lay between the germline ends. The CDR3 covers 15 residues.

This clone was seen more than once but under ten times. The chain links TRBV5-1 to TRBJ2-2; 11 nucleotides match TRBD1. Germline trimming cut 5 bases from V and 1 base from J; bases unmatched to any gene: 4. CDR1 and CDR2 from the germline V gene are SGHRS and YFSETQ. This CDR3 contains 16 residues. Written as DNA, the CDR3 is TGCGCCAGCAGACAGGACAGGGGGCAGAACACCGGGGAGCTGTTTTTT. Residues: CASRQDRGQNTGELFF.